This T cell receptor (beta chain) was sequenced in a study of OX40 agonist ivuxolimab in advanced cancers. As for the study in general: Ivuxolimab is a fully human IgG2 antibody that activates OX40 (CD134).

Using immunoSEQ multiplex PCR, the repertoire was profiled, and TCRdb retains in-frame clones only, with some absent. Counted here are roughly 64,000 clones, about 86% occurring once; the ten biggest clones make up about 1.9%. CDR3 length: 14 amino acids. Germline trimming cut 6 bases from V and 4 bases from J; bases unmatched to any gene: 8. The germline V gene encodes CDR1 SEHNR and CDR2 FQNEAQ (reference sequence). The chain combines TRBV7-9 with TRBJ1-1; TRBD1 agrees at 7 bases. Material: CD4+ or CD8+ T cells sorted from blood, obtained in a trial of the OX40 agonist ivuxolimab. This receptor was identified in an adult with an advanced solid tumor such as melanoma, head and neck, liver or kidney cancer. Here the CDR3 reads CASRPKQGGTEAFF. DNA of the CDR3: TGTGCCAGCAGACCTAAGCAGGGGGGCACTGAAGCTTTCTTT.